What follows are 6 T cell receptor beta chains derived from one specimen sequenced in a study of cytomegalovirus exposure and HLA in healthy donors. The PCR had 60 Vbeta and 13 Jbeta primers. TCRdb's copy holds only in-frame clones and misses some; the assay was immunoSEQ multiplex PCR. The sample records roughly 160,000 clones, about four fifths being singletons. Sequencing was performed on PBMCs. These receptors all come from a male donor in good health and CMV-seronegative.

A few counts support this clone. The V gene is TRBV7-2, the J gene TRBJ1-2; no clear D gene. Trimming left V 6 bases short and J 7 bases short, with 12 bases between. The germline V gene has CDR1 SGHTA and CDR2 FQGNSA. The CDR3 runs to 12 residues. Here the CDR3 DNA reads TGTGCCAGCAGTACCCTGAGTTCTGGCTACACCTTC. This gives the protein CASSTLSSGYTF. Filled out from reference TRBV7-2 and TRBJ1-2, the complete variable domain reads GAGVSQSPSNKVTEKGKDVELRCDPISGHTALYWYRQSLGQGLEFLIYFQGNSAPDKSGLPSDRFSAERTGGSVSTLTIQRTQQEDSAVYLCASSTLSSGYTFGSGTRLTVV.

The J gene is TRBJ2-7, the V gene TRBV7-2, with D perhaps matching TRBD2 (5 bases). The V and J ends lost 0 bases and 4 bases respectively, with 25 bases between them. The CDR3 is 19 amino acids. Germline V gene data show CDR1 as SGHTA and CDR2 as FQGNSA. For the CDR3, the DNA is TGTGCCAGCAGCTTAGCGGGATCAAGGGTGGGTCTAGCTGGATACGAGCAGTACTTC. This codes for CASSLAGSRVGLAGYEQYF.

V usage is TRBV28 and J usage is TRBJ2-7; 7 nucleotides match TRBD1. CDR1 MDHEN and CDR2 SYDVKM come from the germline V gene. V was clipped by 6 bases and J by 2 bases; unmatched bases: 10. This CDR3 is 15 amino acids long. CDR3 sequence (DNA): TGTGCCAGCAGATCACCCGGGACAGAAGCCTACGAGCAGTACTTC. Translated, it gives CASRSPGTEAYEQYF.

This chain links TRBV14 with TRBJ2-7; D remains ambiguous. The CDR3 runs to 15 residues. The V end was cut by 4 bases, the J end by 2 bases, with 15 bases between. Germline CDR1 is SGHDN and CDR2 is FVKESK. CDR3 in amino acids: CASSLTAIIPYEQYF. The CDR3 DNA sequence: TGTGCCAGCAGCCTCACAGCAATAATTCCCTACGAGCAGTACTTC.

This chain connects TRBV11-2 to TRBJ2-7, with a possible D match to TRBD2 (6 bases). Trimming shortened V by 0 bases and J by 0 bases, and 15 bases separated the two germline ends. CDR1 is SGHAT and CDR2 is FQNNGV in the germline V gene. This CDR3 has 17 amino acids. The CDR3 region has the DNA TGTGCCAGCAGCTTAGACGGGGAGGCCGCTAGCTCCTACGAGCAGTACTTC. As protein: CASSLDGEAASSYEQYF. The variable domain in full, with the rest retrieved from reference TRBV11-2 and TRBJ2-7, is EAGVAQSPRYKIIEKRQSVAFWCNPISGHATLYWYQQILGQGPKLLIQFQNNGVVDDSQLPKDRFSAERLKGVDSTLKIQPAKLEDSAVYLCASSLDGEAASSYEQYFGPGTRLTVT.

The chain uses TRBV19 and TRBJ2-7, with D maybe TRBD2 (6 bases). Per the germline V gene, CDR1 is LNHDA and CDR2 is SQIVND (reference sequence). There are 16 residues in the CDR3. V lost 3 bases to trimming and J lost 2 bases, with 17 bases between them. The CDR3 spells CASSMSSGGLAYEQYF. In DNA, the CDR3 is TGTGCCAGTAGTATGAGTAGCGGAGGCCTAGCCTACGAGCAGTACTTC. The whole variable domain, remainder taken from reference TRBV19 and TRBJ2-7, is DGGITQSPKYLFRKEGQNVTLSCEQNLNHDAMYWYRQDPGQGLRLIYYSQIVNDFQKGDIAEGYSVSREKKESFPLTVTSAQKNPTAFYLCASSMSSGGLAYEQYFGPGTRLTVT.